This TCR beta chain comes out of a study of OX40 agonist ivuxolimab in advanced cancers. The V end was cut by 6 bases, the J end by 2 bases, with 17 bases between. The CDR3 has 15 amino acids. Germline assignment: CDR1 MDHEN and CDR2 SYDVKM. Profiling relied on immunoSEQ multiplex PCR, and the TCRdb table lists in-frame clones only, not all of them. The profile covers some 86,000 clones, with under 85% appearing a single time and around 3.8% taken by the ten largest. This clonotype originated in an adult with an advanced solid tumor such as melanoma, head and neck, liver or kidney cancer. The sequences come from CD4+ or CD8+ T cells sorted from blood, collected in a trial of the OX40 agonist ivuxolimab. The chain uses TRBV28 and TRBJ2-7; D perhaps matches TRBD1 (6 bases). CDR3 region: CASSTRQERAYEQYF. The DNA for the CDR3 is TGTGCCAGCAGCACCCGACAGGAGCGCGCCTACGAGCAGTACTTC.